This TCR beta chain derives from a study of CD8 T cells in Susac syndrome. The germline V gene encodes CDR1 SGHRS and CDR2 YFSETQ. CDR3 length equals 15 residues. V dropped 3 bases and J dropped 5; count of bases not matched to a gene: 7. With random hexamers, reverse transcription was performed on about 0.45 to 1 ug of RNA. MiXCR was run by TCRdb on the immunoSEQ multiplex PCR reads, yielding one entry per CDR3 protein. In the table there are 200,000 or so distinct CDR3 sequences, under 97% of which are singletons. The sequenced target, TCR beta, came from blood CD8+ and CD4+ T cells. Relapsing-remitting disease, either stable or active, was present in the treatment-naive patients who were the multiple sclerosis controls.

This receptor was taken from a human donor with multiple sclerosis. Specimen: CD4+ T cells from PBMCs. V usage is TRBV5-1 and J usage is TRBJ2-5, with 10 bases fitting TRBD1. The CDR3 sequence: CASSSRQGARETQYF. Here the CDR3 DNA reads TGCGCCAGCAGCTCCCGACAGGGGGCGAGGGAGACCCAGTACTTC.